Shown below are 18 T cell receptor beta chains from a single sample sequenced in a study of identifying expanded T cells in peripheral blood. Only in-frame clones appear in the TCRdb table, and some are missing; sequencing was by immunoSEQ multiplex PCR. The sample comprises 85,000 to 100,000 clones, 70% to 90% of which are singletons, and approximately 4% rests with the top ten. Source material: blood. Receptors were obtained from a person aged 18-69 years in good health.

This chain joins TRBV28 and TRBJ1-2; 8 bases match TRBD1. V gave up 5 bases and J gave up 2 bases; unmatched junction bases: 13. Germline lookup yields CDR1 MDHEN and CDR2 SYDVKM. The CDR3 is made up of 17 amino acids. Here the CDR3 DNA reads TGTGCCAGCAGTCCAGGGGGCCTTCTCGTAATAAACTATGGCTACACCTTC. Its protein product is CASSPGGLLVINYGYTF.

The J gene is TRBJ1-4, the V gene TRBV2; possibly TRBD1 for D (6 bases). Germline values: CDR1 SNHLY, CDR2 FYNNEI. V was trimmed by 6 bases and J by 8 bases, leaving 16 bases between them. This CDR3 is built from 14 residues. The CDR3 region is CASSSTGGSEKLFF. For the CDR3, the DNA is TGTGCCAGCAGCTCGACAGGTGGCTCCGAAAAACTGTTTTTT.

The chain has TRBV28 and TRBJ2-3; perhaps TRBD2 as D (6 bases). CDR1 and CDR2 from the germline V gene are MDHEN and SYDVKM. The CDR3 sequence is 14 residues long. With 11 bases removed from V and 0 bases from J, the gap between germline ends came to 15 bases. The CDR3 sequence is CAGGTGSSTDTQYF. The CDR3 coding sequence is TGTGCCGGAGGGACGGGTTCTAGCACAGATACGCAGTATTTT.

The chain joins TRBV30 to TRBJ2-7; D ambiguous. Germline assignment: CDR1 GTSNPN and CDR2 SVGIG (reference sequence). This CDR3 spans 11 amino acids. Trimming pared 2 bases from V and 2 bases from J, leaving 4 bases between. Here the CDR3 reads CAWSRTYEQYF. The CDR3 nucleotides read TGTGCCTGGAGTAGAACCTACGAGCAGTACTTC.

The V and J genes are TRBV27 and TRBJ1-5; the D is unclear. Deletions cut 5 bases from V and 2 bases from J, with 16 bases between. The CDR3 contains 16 residues. CDR1 and CDR2 from the germline V gene are MNHEY and SMNVEV (reference sequence). CDR3 sequence: CASSPHEGRGNQPQHF. DNA of the CDR3: TGTGCCAGCAGTCCCCACGAGGGAAGGGGCAATCAGCCCCAGCATTTT.

Regarding this clone: Different DNA sequences within this sample yield the same CDR3. V and J are TRBV27 and TRBJ2-1; no firm D call. Germline assignment: CDR1 MNHEY and CDR2 SMNVEV (reference sequence). This CDR3 has 12 residues. V was trimmed by 2 bases and J by 7 bases, leaving 6 bases between them. As DNA, the CDR3 is TGTGCCAGCAGTTTAAGTGGAAATGAGCAGTTCTTC. It yields the protein CASSLSGNEQFF.

The rearrangement links TRBV7-9 to TRBJ2-7; 7 bases match TRBD1. Trimming took 5 bases from V and 2 from J; bases not matched to a gene: 12. The germline CDR1 and CDR2 sequences are SEHNR and FQNEAQ (reference sequence). The length of the CDR3 is 16 residues. The chain's CDR3 is CASSGTARDHTYEQYF. The CDR3 DNA is TGTGCCAGCAGCGGGACAGCTCGGGACCACACCTACGAGCAGTACTTC.

This sequence joins TRBV7-2 and TRBJ2-3, with D unclear. The germline V gene has CDR1 SGHTA and CDR2 FQGNSA. The V end lost 2 bases, the J end lost 6 bases, and 15 bases lay between the germline ends. This CDR3 comprises 15 residues. CDR3 residues: CASSLNGRTHDTQYF. In DNA form, the CDR3 reads TGTGCCAGCAGCTTAAACGGGCGGACCCATGATACGCAGTATTTT. The full variable domain, rest sourced from reference TRBV7-2 and TRBJ2-3, is GAGVSQSPSNKVTEKGKDVELRCDPISGHTALYWYRQSLGQGLEFLIYFQGNSAPDKSGLPSDRFSAERTGGSVSTLTIQRTQQEDSAVYLCASSLNGRTHDTQYFGPGTRLTVL.

This chain uses TRBV5-1 with TRBJ2-3, with D hard to call. V was shortened by 1 base and J by 5 bases, with 11 bases between the two germline ends. This CDR3 region has 14 residues. The germline gives CDR1 SGHRS, CDR2 YFSETQ. CDR3 nucleotide sequence: TGCGCCAGCAGCTTGCGTAGTTCGGGAGATACGCAGTATTTT. It translates to CASSLRSSGDTQYF.

The chain employs TRBV4-1 and TRBJ2-3; 8 nucleotides align to TRBD2. The CDR3 is made up of 16 amino acids. Germline assignment: CDR1 MGHRA and CDR2 YSYEKL. The junction had 9 bases not matched to a gene; V was cut back by 0 bases and J by 7 bases. In DNA, the CDR3 is TGCGCCAGCAGCCAAGAGCCGGGAGGGTCAGGAAATACGCAGTATTTT. Translation gives CASSQEPGGSGNTQYF.

V usage is TRBV7-2 and J usage is TRBJ2-5, with 7 bases matching TRBD1. The CDR3 contains 16 residues. With 0 bases clipped from V and 2 bases from J, the junction kept 6 bases outside the gene matches. CDR1 is SGHTA and CDR2 is FQGNSA in the germline V gene. The CDR3, as DNA: TGTGCCAGCAGCTTAGCGGGGACAGTAGAACAAGAGACCCAGTACTTC. Protein product: CASSLAGTVEQETQYF.

J is TRBJ2-4 and V is TRBV19; D not certain. The germline V and J ends were trimmed by 2 bases and 8 bases, with 16 bases remaining between them. The CDR3 extends over 15 amino acids. Looked up from germline, CDR1 is LNHDA and CDR2 is SQIVND (reference sequence). The CDR3 DNA sequence: TGTGCCAGTAGTATATGGAAGGGAATGTCGGACATTCAGTACTTC. Protein sequence: CASSIWKGMSDIQYF.

The chain recombines TRBV29-1 with TRBJ2-5; 8 nucleotides match TRBD2. Per the germline V gene, CDR1 is SQVTM and CDR2 is ANQGSEA. The CDR3 is made up of 14 amino acids. Germline trimming cut 4 bases from V and 1 base from J; bases unmatched to any gene: 5. The CDR3 sequence: CSVATGGFQETQYF. CDR3 bases: TGCAGCGTTGCAACGGGGGGGTTCCAAGAGACCCAGTACTTC. The variable domain in full, with the rest retrieved from reference TRBV29-1 and TRBJ2-5, is SAVISQKPSRDICQRGTSLTIQCQVDSQVTMMFWYRQQPGQSLTLIATANQGSEATYESGFVIDKFPISRPNLTFSTLTVSNMSPEDSSIYLCSVATGGFQETQYFGPGTRLLVL.

V usage is TRBV4-1 and J usage is TRBJ2-7; D tentatively reads TRBD1 or TRBD2 (6 bases each). V shed 4 bases and J shed 4 bases, with 14 bases lying between them. Looked up from germline, CDR1 is MGHRA and CDR2 is YSYEKL. This CDR3 has 14 amino acids. The DNA of the CDR3 is TGCGCCAGCAGCCCTTTACCGGGGGCGTACGAGCAGTACTTC. Translated: CASSPLPGAYEQYF.

This clone was found once. One end of the junction is discordant with germline, which a read error may explain. V gene TRBV6-4 combines with J gene TRBJ2-7; TRBD1 matches at 12 bases. CDR3 size: 15 residues. The germline V gene encodes CDR1 MRHNA and CDR2 SNTAGT. This CDR3 reads CASSYSRDRGREQYF. The DNA of the CDR3 is TGTGCCAGCAGTTACTCGAGGGACAGGGGGCGAGAGCAGTACTTC.

The rearrangement uses TRBV5-4 and TRBJ2-7, with a tentative D call TRBD1 (5 bases). The CDR3 totals 13 residues. Germline CDR1 and CDR2: SGHNT and YYREEE (reference sequence). Trimming cost V 0 bases and J 3 bases, with 7 bases left between them. In DNA form, the CDR3 reads TGTGCCAGCAGCTTGGAGCAGGGCTACGAGCAGTACTTC. Protein sequence: CASSLEQGYEQYF.

The rearrangement uses TRBV30 and TRBJ2-2, with 11 nucleotides matching TRBD2. J was trimmed by 5 bases and V by 3 bases; bases with no gene match: 2. This CDR3 has 14 residues. From germline, CDR1 is GTSNPN and CDR2 SVGIG (reference sequence). The CDR3 protein is CAWRTSGTTGELFF. Here the CDR3 DNA reads TGTGCCTGGAGGACTAGCGGGACAACCGGGGAGCTGTTTTTT.

The rearrangement links TRBV5-6 to TRBJ2-3; D not resolved. The germline V and J ends were trimmed by 2 bases and 6 bases, with 7 bases remaining between them. The CDR3 loop spans 12 amino acids. Germline V gives CDR1 SGHDT, CDR2 YYEEEE. The CDR3 DNA reads TGTGCCAGCAGCTTTCTTTCCGATACGCAGTATTTT. It encodes CASSFLSDTQYF. Full variable domain (rest looked up from reference TRBV5-6 and TRBJ2-3): DAGVTQSPTHLIKTRGQQVTLRCSPKSGHDTVSWYQQALGQGPQFIFQYYEEEERQRGNFPDRFSGHQFPNYSSELNVNALLLGDSALYLCASSFLSDTQYFGPGTRLTVL.